This TCR beta chain came from a study of cytomegalovirus exposure and HLA in healthy donors. A multiplex PCR was run with 60 Vbeta primers and 13 Jbeta primers. Repertoires were generated with immunoSEQ multiplex PCR, while TCRdb's copy carries only in-frame clones and drops some. The table has some 180,000 clones, around 82% seen once. Germline V gene sequence: CDR1 SGHVS, CDR2 FNYEAQ. The length of the CDR3 is 11 residues. Trimming stripped 0 bases from V and 11 bases from J, with 7 bases between. This TCR was sampled from a woman younger than 45 in good health and CMV-seropositive. The rearrangement links TRBV7-6 to TRBJ2-5, with unresolved D. Sample: PBMCs. The chain's CDR3 is CASSLAQEQYF. DNA of the CDR3: TGTGCCAGCAGCTTAGCGCAAGAGCAGTACTTC. Variable domain in full (rest from reference TRBV7-6 and TRBJ2-5): GAGVSQSPRYKVTKRGQDVALRCDPISGHVSLYWYRQALGQGPEFLTYFNYEAQQDKSGLPNDRFSAERPEGSISTLTIQRTEQRDSAMYRCASSLAQEQYFGPGTRLLVL.